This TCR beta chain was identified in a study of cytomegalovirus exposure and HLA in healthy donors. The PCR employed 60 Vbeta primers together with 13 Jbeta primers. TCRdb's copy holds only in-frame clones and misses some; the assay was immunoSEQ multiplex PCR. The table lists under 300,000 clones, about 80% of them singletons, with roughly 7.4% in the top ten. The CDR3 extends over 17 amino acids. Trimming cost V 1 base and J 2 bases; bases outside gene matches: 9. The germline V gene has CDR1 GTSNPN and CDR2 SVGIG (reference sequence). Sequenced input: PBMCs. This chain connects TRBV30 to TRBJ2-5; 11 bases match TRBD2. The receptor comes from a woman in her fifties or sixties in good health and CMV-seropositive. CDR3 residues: CAWSAGLAGGRQETQYF. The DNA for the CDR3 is TGTGCCTGGAGTGCCGGGCTAGCGGGAGGTCGGCAAGAGACCCAGTACTTC.